This record covers a single T cell receptor beta chain. As yet, its antigen is unknown. Trimming shortened V by 1 base and J by 2 bases, and 11 bases separated the two germline ends. This CDR3 spans 16 amino acids. Germline V CDR1 and CDR2: SEHNR, FQNEAQ (reference sequence). The data derive from a study of T cell responses to AZD1222 COVID-19 vaccine. Clones were read by immunoSEQ multiplex PCR, and TCRdb kept only the in-frame ones, dropping some. The table has 150,000 to 180,000 clones, about 85% seen once. Findings and limits, study-wide: Compared with day 0, the breadth and depth of the Spike-specific TCR repertoire rose significantly after two doses of AZD1222. Donors were chiefly white British, with a greater number of females, and clonal diversity was perhaps underestimated. The study found vaccine-associated CD4 TCRs spanning spike, dominant at 160-218 and 743-854.

The J gene is TRBJ1-4, the V gene TRBV7-9; no definite D call. The sequence was collected from an adult in good health. Sequenced here: peripheral blood, sampled on day 0 of AZD1222 vaccination. As DNA, the CDR3 is TGTGCCAGCAGCTTAGATTCTGGTGGGACTAATGAAAAACTGTTTTTT. It specifies CASSLDSGGTNEKLFF.